These 22 T cell receptor beta chains were sequenced from one sample in a study of blood T cell repertoires in COVID-19. Clones were read by immunoSEQ multiplex PCR, and TCRdb kept only the in-frame ones, dropping some. The sample has more than 200,000 clones, approximately 84% seen once. Sequencing was carried out using peripheral blood. These receptors were obtained from a woman aged 80 or older with acute or convalescent COVID-19.

The chain has TRBV5-1 and TRBJ1-1, with 7 bases fitting TRBD1. Germline V gene data show CDR1 as SGHRS and CDR2 as YFSETQ. The length of the CDR3 is 17 residues. V lost 4 bases, J lost 4 bases, and 16 bases stayed unmatched. CDR3: CASSPNRMTGLGTEAFF. CDR3 nucleotide sequence: TGCGCCAGCAGCCCTAACCGGATGACAGGGCTCGGCACTGAAGCTTTCTTT. The full variable domain, in which reference TRBV5-1 and TRBJ1-1 provide the parts outside the CDR3, is KAGVTQTPRYLIKTRGQQVTLSCSPISGHRSVSWYQQTPGQGLQFLFEYFSETQRNKGNFPGRFSGRQFSNSRSEMNVSTLELGDSALYLCASSPNRMTGLGTEAFFGQGTRLTVV.

The V and J genes are TRBV9 and TRBJ1-6; 8 bases line up with TRBD1. From germline, CDR1 is SGDLS and CDR2 YYNGEE. The CDR3 runs 14 residues. V lost 5 bases, J lost 7 bases, and 5 bases stayed unmatched. CDR3 in amino acids: CASRQGVENSPLHF. CDR3 sequence (DNA): TGTGCCAGCAGACAGGGGGTAGAGAATTCACCCCTCCACTTT.

The J gene is TRBJ2-2, the V gene TRBV5-4, with 9 positions matching TRBD1. After removal of 4 bases from V and 7 bases from J, the junction contained 5 bases not matched to a gene. The CDR3 runs 14 residues. The germline CDR1 and CDR2 sequences are SGHNT and YYREEE (reference sequence). The CDR3 DNA is TGTGCCAGCAGCATACAGGGGGCGTTCGGGGAGCTGTTTTTT. Its protein product is CASSIQGAFGELFF.

This sequence joins TRBV14 and TRBJ2-1; 7 bases are a match to TRBD1. The trim removed 3 bases at V and 2 bases at J, leaving 4 bases unmatched. This CDR3 region has 15 residues. Germline V gene sequence: CDR1 SGHDN, CDR2 FVKESK. The CDR3 protein is CASSHRQGAYNEQFF. The CDR3, as DNA: TGTGCCAGCAGCCACAGACAGGGTGCCTACAATGAGCAGTTCTTC.

The chain joins TRBV6-2 or TRBV6-3 to TRBJ2-3; TRBD2 agrees at 16 bases. The J segment lost 3 bases and the V segment lost 5 bases, leaving 5 bases of the junction unmatched. Germline CDR1 and CDR2: MNHEY and SVGEGT. This CDR3 has 17 residues. CDR3 sequence: CASSPGLAGGRTDTQYF. CDR3 coding DNA: TGTGCCAGCAGTCCGGGACTAGCGGGGGGGAGGACAGATACGCAGTATTTT.

This clone occurred a few times. The chain combines TRBV24-1 with TRBJ1-5, with TRBD1 matching over 7 bases. CDR3 length: 14 amino acids. The junction had 7 bases not matched to a gene; V was cut back by 8 bases and J by 4 bases. CDR1 KGHDR and CDR2 SFDVKD come from the germline V gene. The CDR3 region is CATIPDRDNQPQHF. DNA for the CDR3: TGTGCCACCATCCCAGACAGGGATAATCAGCCCCAGCATTTT.

This clone was picked up a small number of times. The V and J genes are TRBV6-5 and TRBJ1-5; no firm D call. Germline CDR1 and CDR2: MNHEY and SVGAGI. V was trimmed by 6 bases and J by 1 base, leaving 10 bases between them. The CDR3 sequence is 14 residues long. DNA for the CDR3: TGTGCCAGCAGACCCGCCCAGAGCAATCAGCCCCAGCATTTT. It codes for CASRPAQSNQPQHF.

The chain uses TRBV6-5 and TRBJ1-1; maybe TRBD1 (5 bases). V shed 6 bases and J shed 2 bases, with 16 bases lying between them. CDR1 is MNHEY, CDR2 SVGAGI, per germline. The CDR3 totals 15 residues. This CDR3 is CASRSQGKGNTEAFF. CDR3 DNA: TGTGCCAGCAGGTCTCAGGGTAAGGGAAACACTGAAGCTTTCTTT.

The chain combines TRBV2 with TRBJ2-7; D might be TRBD2 (5 bases). The germline V and J ends were trimmed by 10 bases and 7 bases, with 14 bases remaining between them. The CDR3 length is 11 residues. The germline gives CDR1 SNHLY, CDR2 FYNNEI. The CDR3 nucleotides are TGTGCCACCACATTGGGCGGGGAGCAGTACTTC. Protein sequence: CATTLGGEQYF.

The V and J genes are TRBV7-2 and TRBJ1-5; 8 bases line up with TRBD1. The CDR3 has 15 residues. Germline trimming cut 5 bases from V and 4 bases from J; bases unmatched to any gene: 7. From germline, CDR1 is SGHTA and CDR2 FQGNSA. The chain's CDR3 is CASSIQQGGNQPQHF. The DNA of the CDR3 is TGTGCCAGCAGCATACAACAGGGGGGGAATCAGCCCCAGCATTTT.

The chain uses TRBV30 and TRBJ2-7, with 8 bases lining up with TRBD1. Germline V gene data show CDR1 as GTSNPN and CDR2 as SVGIG (reference sequence). V was pared by 1 base and J by 10 bases, with 9 bases of the junction left unmatched. The CDR3 runs to 13 residues. The CDR3, as DNA: TGTGCCTGGAGTGGTCCCCCAGGGGGCGGCCAGTACTTC. Encoded protein: CAWSGPPGGGQYF.

This sequence joins TRBV15 and TRBJ2-1, with D maybe TRBD2 (5 bases). V was shortened by 1 base and J by 5 bases, with 15 bases between the two germline ends. The CDR3 spans 16 residues. Germline V CDR1 and CDR2: LNHNV, YYDKDF (reference sequence). The CDR3 nucleotides are TGTGCCACCAGCAGAGTTTCGAATAGCGCTGACAATGAGCAGTTCTTC. This translates into CATSRVSNSADNEQFF.

A single count supports this clone. V and J are TRBV7-2 and TRBJ1-1, with 7 positions matching TRBD1. Trimming cost V 4 bases and J 5 bases; bases outside gene matches: 10. The CDR3 totals 15 residues. The germline V gene has CDR1 SGHTA and CDR2 FQGNSA. This CDR3 reads CASSYGPTGVTEAFF. As DNA, the CDR3 is TGTGCCAGCAGCTACGGGCCAACAGGGGTGACTGAAGCTTTCTTT.

The chain joins TRBV10-3 to TRBJ1-5; 8 bases line up with TRBD1. This CDR3 region has 17 residues. After removal of 1 base from V and 3 bases from J, the junction contained 8 bases not matched to a gene. Looked up from germline, CDR1 is ENHRY and CDR2 is SYGVKD. CDR3 residues: CAISEFDRGGDNQPQHF. Written as DNA, the CDR3 is TGTGCCATCAGTGAGTTCGACAGGGGAGGGGACAATCAGCCCCAGCATTTT.

The chain recombines TRBV2 with TRBJ1-1, with 8 bases lining up with TRBD1. CDR3 length: 13 residues. With V trimmed by 6 bases and J by 9 bases, 9 bases remained unmatched. Germline V lookup: CDR1 SNHLY, CDR2 FYNNEI. Here the CDR3 reads CASRQGGQGKAFF. The CDR3 DNA is TGTGCCAGCAGACAGGGGGGCCAGGGGAAAGCTTTCTTT.

This clone has a handful of counts. The chain couples TRBV5-1 to TRBJ2-7; D may be TRBD2 (5 bases). Germline CDR1 SGHRS, CDR2 YFSETQ. This CDR3 contains 15 residues. The germline V and J ends were trimmed by 3 bases and 6 bases, with 19 bases remaining between them. Here the CDR3 DNA reads TGCGCCAGCAGCTCCGATGGCCGGAGAGAGGGCGAGCAGTACTTC. It is translated as CASSSDGRREGEQYF. Full variable domain (outside the CDR3, taken from reference TRBV5-1 and TRBJ2-7): KAGVTQTPRYLIKTRGQQVTLSCSPISGHRSVSWYQQTPGQGLQFLFEYFSETQRNKGNFPGRFSGRQFSNSRSEMNVSTLELGDSALYLCASSSDGRREGEQYFGPGTRLTVT.

The chain is built from TRBV4-1 and TRBJ1-5; maybe TRBD1 (5 bases). CDR3 length: 15 amino acids. V was cut by 4 bases and J by 4 bases, with 14 bases left in between. Germline V gene data show CDR1 as MGHRA and CDR2 as YSYEKL. The CDR3 DNA reads as TGCGCCAGCAGCCGATCAACAGGTTCAAATCAGCCCCAGCATTTT. It specifies CASSRSTGSNQPQHF.

This clone was seen a few times. The junction departs from the called germline gene at one end, perhaps through a read error. The V gene is TRBV5-6, the J gene TRBJ2-7; 7 bases align to TRBD2. The CDR3 contains 13 residues. Germline-derived CDR1 and CDR2 are SGHDT and YYEEEE. CDR3 protein: CASSLDPSGILDF. DNA of the CDR3: TGTGCCAGCAGCTTGGATCCTAGCGGTATTTTAGACTTC.

This sequence joins TRBV6-4 and TRBJ2-6; 11 bases map to TRBD2. Trimming took 3 bases from V and 5 from J; bases not matched to a gene: 9. The CDR3 consists of 18 residues. In germline, CDR1 is MRHNA, CDR2 SNTAGT. CDR3 sequence reads: CASSEGGTSGPRANVLTF. The DNA for the CDR3 is TGTGCCAGCAGTGAGGGGGGGACTAGCGGTCCTAGGGCCAACGTCCTGACTTTC.

The rearrangement uses TRBV27 and TRBJ2-7; maybe TRBD2 (6 bases). Germline CDR1 reads MNHEY; CDR2 reads SMNVEV (reference sequence). CDR3 length: 15 amino acids. The V end lost 8 bases, the J end lost 7 bases, and 24 bases lay between the germline ends. The CDR3 here is CASGFTGTAGGEQYF. For the CDR3, the DNA is TGTGCCAGCGGATTTACCGGGACCGCCGGGGGAGAGCAGTACTTC.

The rearrangement links TRBV5-1 to TRBJ1-1; 7 nucleotides match TRBD1. V shed 4 bases and J 5 bases; nucleotides not matched to a gene: 8. The CDR3 runs to 14 residues. Germline V gene lookup returns CDR1 SGHRS and CDR2 YFSETQ. The CDR3 spells CASSTNRGATEAFF. CDR3 DNA: TGCGCCAGCAGCACCAACAGGGGTGCTACTGAAGCTTTCTTT.

The genes are TRBV7-3 and TRBJ2-5; 7 bases agree with TRBD2. The junction had 8 bases not matched to a gene; V was cut back by 2 bases and J by 5 bases. This CDR3 has 15 residues. The germline V gene has CDR1 SGHTA and CDR2 FQGTGA. In DNA, the CDR3 is TGTGCCAGCAGCTTAGGACTAGGTGGTAGGGAGACCCAGTACTTC. Its protein product is CASSLGLGGRETQYF.